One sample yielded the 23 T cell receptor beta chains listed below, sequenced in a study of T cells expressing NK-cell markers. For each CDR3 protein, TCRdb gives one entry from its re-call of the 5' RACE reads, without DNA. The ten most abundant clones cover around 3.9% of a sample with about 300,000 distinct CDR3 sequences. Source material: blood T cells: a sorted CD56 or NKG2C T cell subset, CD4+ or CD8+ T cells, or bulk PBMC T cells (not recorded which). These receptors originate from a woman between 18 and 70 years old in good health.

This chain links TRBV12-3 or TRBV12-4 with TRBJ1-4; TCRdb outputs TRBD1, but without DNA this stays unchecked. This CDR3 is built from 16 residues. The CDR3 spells CASSPLGAATNEKLFF.

Here the CDR3 reads CASTRDLSPGTEAFF. This chain joins TRBV12-3 or TRBV12-4 and TRBJ1-1. The CDR3 extends over 15 amino acids.

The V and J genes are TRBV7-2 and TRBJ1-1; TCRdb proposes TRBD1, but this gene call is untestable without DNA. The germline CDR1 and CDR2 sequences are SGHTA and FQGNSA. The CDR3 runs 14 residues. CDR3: CASSRNLGVTEAFF.

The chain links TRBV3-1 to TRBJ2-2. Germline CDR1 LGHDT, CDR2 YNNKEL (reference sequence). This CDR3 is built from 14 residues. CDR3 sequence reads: CASSLRPTTGELFF.

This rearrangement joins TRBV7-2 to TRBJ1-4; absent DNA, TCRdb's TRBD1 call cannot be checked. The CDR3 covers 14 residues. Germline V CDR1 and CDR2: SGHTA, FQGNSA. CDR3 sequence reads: CASSPGQDGEKLFF.

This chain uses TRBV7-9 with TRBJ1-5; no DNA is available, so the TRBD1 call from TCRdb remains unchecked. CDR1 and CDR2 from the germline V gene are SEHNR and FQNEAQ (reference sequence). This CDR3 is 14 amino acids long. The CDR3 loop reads CASSLGQGSQPQHF.

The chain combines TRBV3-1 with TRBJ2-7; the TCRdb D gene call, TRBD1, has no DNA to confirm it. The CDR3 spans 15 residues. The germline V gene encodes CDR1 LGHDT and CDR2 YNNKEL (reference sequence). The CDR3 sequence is CASSQKGDAGKEQYF.

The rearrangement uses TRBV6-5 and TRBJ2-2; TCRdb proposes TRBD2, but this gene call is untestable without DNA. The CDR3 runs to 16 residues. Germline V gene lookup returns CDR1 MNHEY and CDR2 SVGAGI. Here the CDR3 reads CASSYSPAVNTGELFF.

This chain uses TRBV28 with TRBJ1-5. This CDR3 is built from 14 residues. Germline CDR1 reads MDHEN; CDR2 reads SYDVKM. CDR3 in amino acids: CASRPNAGNQPQHF.

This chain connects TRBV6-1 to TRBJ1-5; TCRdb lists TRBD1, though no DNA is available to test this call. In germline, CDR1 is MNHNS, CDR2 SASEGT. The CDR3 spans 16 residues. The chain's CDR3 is CASSARAGRSNQPQHF.

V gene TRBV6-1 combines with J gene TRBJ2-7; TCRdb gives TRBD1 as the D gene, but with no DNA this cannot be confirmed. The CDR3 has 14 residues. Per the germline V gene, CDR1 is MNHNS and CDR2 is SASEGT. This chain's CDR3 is CATKGSGSSYEQYF.

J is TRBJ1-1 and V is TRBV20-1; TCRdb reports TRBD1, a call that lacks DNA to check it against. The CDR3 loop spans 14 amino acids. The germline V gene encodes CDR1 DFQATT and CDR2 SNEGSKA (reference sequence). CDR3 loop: CSAPLEAGSAEAFF.

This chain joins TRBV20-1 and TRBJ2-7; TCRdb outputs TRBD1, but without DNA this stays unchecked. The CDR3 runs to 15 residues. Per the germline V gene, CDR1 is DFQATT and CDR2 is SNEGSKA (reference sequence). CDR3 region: CSAPPPGTGSYEQYF.

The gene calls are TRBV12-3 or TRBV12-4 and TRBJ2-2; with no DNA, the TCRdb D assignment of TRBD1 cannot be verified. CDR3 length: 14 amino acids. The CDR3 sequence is CASSLDRATGELFF.

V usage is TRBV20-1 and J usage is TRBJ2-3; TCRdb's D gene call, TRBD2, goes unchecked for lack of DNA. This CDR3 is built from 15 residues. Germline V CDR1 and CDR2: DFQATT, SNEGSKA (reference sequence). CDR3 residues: CSQTSGRFRTDTQYF.

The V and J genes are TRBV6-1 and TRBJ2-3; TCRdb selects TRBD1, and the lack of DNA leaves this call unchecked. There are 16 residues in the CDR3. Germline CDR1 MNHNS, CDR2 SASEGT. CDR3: CASSPLAGGASDTQYF.

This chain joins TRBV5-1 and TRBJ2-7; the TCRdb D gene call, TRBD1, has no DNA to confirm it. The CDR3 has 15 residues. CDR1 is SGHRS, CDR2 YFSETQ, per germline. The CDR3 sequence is CASSNRGTGPYEQYF.

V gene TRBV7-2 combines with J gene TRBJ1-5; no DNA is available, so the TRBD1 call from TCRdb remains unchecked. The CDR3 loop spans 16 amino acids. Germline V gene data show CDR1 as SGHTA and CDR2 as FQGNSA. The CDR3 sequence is CASSFQGTGSNQPQHF.

CDR3 region: CASSARAAPGQPQHF. The V call is TRBV6-4, the J call TRBJ1-5; the TCRdb D gene call, TRBD1, has no DNA to confirm it. Germline assignment: CDR1 MRHNA and CDR2 SNTAGT. This CDR3 has 15 amino acids.

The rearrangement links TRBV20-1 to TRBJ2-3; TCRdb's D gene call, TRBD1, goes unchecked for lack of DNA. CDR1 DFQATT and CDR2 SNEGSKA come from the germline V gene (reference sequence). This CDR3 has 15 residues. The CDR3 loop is CSARDPGPGTDTQYF.

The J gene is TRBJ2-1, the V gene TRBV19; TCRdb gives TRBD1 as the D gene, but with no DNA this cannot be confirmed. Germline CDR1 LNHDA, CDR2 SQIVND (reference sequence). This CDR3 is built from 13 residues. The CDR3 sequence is CASSIVRGNEQFF.

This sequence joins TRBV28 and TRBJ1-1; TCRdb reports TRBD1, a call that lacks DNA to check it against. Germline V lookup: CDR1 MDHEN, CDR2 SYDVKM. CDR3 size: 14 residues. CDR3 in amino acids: CASSFARGVTEAFF.

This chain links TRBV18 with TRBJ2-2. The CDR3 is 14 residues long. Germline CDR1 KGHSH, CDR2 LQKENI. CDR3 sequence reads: CASSPSTVTGELFF.